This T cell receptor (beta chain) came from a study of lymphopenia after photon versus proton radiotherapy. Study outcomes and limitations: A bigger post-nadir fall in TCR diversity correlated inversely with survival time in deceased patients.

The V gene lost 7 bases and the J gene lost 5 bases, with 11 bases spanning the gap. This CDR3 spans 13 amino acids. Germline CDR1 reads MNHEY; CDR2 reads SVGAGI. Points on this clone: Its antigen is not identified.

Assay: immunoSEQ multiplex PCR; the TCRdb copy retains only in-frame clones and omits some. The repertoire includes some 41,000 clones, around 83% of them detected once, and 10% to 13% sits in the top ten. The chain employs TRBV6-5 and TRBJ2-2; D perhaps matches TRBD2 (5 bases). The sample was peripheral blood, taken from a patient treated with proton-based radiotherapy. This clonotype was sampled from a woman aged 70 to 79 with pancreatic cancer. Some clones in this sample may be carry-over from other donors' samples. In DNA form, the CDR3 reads TGTGCCAGCACGAGCGGCATTACCGGGGAGCTGTTTTTT. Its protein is CASTSGITGELFF.